The rows below give T cell receptor beta chains drawn from one sample of a study of blood T cell repertoires in COVID-19. Repertoires were generated with immunoSEQ multiplex PCR, while TCRdb's copy carries only in-frame clones and drops some. The sample contains about 100,000 clones, roughly 89% of which appear only once. Material: peripheral blood. The receptors originated from a woman aged 45-65 years with COVID-19, enrolled during active disease. Both conserved end residues are part of each CDR3. A D gene is named only where the DNA matches it firmly. Only some rows state a clone size, as once, few, many or a class for expanded clones.

D gene: .; clone size: .; J gene: TRBJ1-6; V gene: TRBV27; CDR3 DNA: TGTGCCAGCAGTTTACCCGGGGGGAATTCACCCCTCCACTTT; CDR3 protein: CASSLPGGNSPLHF
D gene: .; clone size: .; J gene: TRBJ2-1; V gene: TRBV5-4; CDR3 DNA: TGTGCCAGCAGCGACGGACTCGCCGGCGAGCAGTTCTTC; CDR3 protein: CASSDGLAGEQFF
D gene: .; clone size: .; J gene: TRBJ1-1; V gene: TRBV2; CDR3 DNA: TGTGCCAGCACCCCAGGCCATGGAACTGAAGCTTTCTTT; CDR3 protein: CASTPGHGTEAFF
D gene: .; clone size: .; J gene: TRBJ2-2; V gene: TRBV3-1/TRBV3-2; CDR3 DNA: TGTGCCAGCAGCCACAGGGGACTAAACACCGGGGAGCTGTTTTTT; CDR3 protein: CASSHRGLNTGELFF
D gene: .; clone size: .; J gene: TRBJ1-2; V gene: TRBV14; CDR3 DNA: TGTGCCAGCAGCTCCCTGTCGAGCGACTATGGCTACACCTTC; CDR3 protein: CASSSLSSDYGYTF
D gene: .; clone size: .; J gene: TRBJ1-3; V gene: TRBV6-5; CDR3 DNA: TGTGCCAGCAGGAGTTTACAGGGATGGGAAAACACCATATATTTT; CDR3 protein: CASRSLQGWENTIYF
D gene: .; clone size: .; J gene: TRBJ1-2; V gene: TRBV28; CDR3 DNA: TGTGCCAGCAGTTTTAGGGGGAACTATGGCTACACCTTC; CDR3 protein: CASSFRGNYGYTF
D gene: .; clone size: .; J gene: TRBJ1-2; V gene: TRBV12-3/TRBV12-4; CDR3 DNA: TGTGCCAGCACCGTCCGAGGTAGAGATGGCTACACCTTC; CDR3 protein: CASTVRGRDGYTF
D gene: TRBD1; clone size: .; J gene: TRBJ1-2; V gene: TRBV3-1/TRBV3-2; CDR3 DNA: TGTGCCAGCTCCGGGCCCCGGAGAACAGGGGAGGGCTACACCTTC; CDR3 protein: CASSGPRRTGEGYTF
D gene: TRBD2; clone size: once; J gene: TRBJ2-1; V gene: TRBV6-5; CDR3 DNA: TGTGCCACTTGGACTAGGAGAACCTACAATGAGCAGTTCTTC; CDR3 protein: CATWTRRTYNEQFF
D gene: .; clone size: .; J gene: TRBJ1-6; V gene: TRBV6-6; CDR3 DNA: TGTGCCAGCAGGCCCCCACAGGGAGAGAGGTCACCCCTCCACTTT; CDR3 protein: CASRPPQGERSPLHF
D gene: .; clone size: .; J gene: TRBJ1-6; V gene: TRBV19; CDR3 DNA: TGTGCCAGTAGTATAGAGCAGGGATTGAATTCACCCCTCCACTTT; CDR3 protein: CASSIEQGLNSPLHF
D gene: .; clone size: .; J gene: TRBJ1-5; V gene: TRBV9; CDR3 DNA: TGTGCCAGCAGCGTAGCCCCTGGGGCCAATCAGCCCCAGCATTTT; CDR3 protein: CASSVAPGANQPQHF
D gene: .; clone size: .; J gene: TRBJ2-5; V gene: TRBV6-6; CDR3 DNA: TGTGCCAGCAGTTACCCCCACGGACAGACAGAAGAGACCCAGTACTTC; CDR3 protein: CASSYPHGQTEETQYF
D gene: .; clone size: .; J gene: TRBJ2-2; V gene: TRBV5-6; CDR3 DNA: TGTGCCAGCAGCTTGGGGACTACCATCACCGGGGAGCTGTTTTTT; CDR3 protein: CASSLGTTITGELFF
D gene: .; clone size: .; J gene: TRBJ1-4; V gene: TRBV6-5; CDR3 DNA: TGTGCCAGCAGTTCAGGGGCGGATGAAAAACTGTTTTTT; CDR3 protein: CASSSGADEKLFF
D gene: TRBD1; clone size: .; J gene: TRBJ1-2; V gene: TRBV7-9; CDR3 DNA: TGTGCCAGCAGCCCAGGGACAGCTGGCTACACCTTC; CDR3 protein: CASSPGTAGYTF
D gene: TRBD1; clone size: .; J gene: TRBJ1-2; V gene: TRBV29-1; CDR3 DNA: TGCAGCGTCCCGACAGGGGAGGGCTACACCTTC; CDR3 protein: CSVPTGEGYTF
D gene: TRBD2; clone size: .; J gene: TRBJ2-3; V gene: TRBV5-1; CDR3 DNA: TGCGCCAGCAGAGCGGGGGGCACAGATACGCAGTATTTT; CDR3 protein: CASRAGGTDTQYF
D gene: .; clone size: .; J gene: TRBJ1-1; V gene: TRBV5-1; CDR3 DNA: TGCGCCAGCAGCGTACGTCCTGGGGGGACTGAAGCTTTCTTT; CDR3 protein: CASSVRPGGTEAFF
D gene: TRBD1; clone size: .; J gene: TRBJ1-5; V gene: TRBV4-1; CDR3 DNA: TGCGCCAGCAGCCAAGTAGGAAGGGGGCGCAATCAGCCCCAGCATTTT; CDR3 protein: CASSQVGRGRNQPQHF
D gene: .; clone size: .; J gene: TRBJ2-3; V gene: TRBV15; CDR3 DNA: TGTGCCACCAGCAGAGCGGGTGAAGATACGCAGTATTTT; CDR3 protein: CATSRAGEDTQYF
D gene: .; clone size: once; J gene: TRBJ1-2; V gene: TRBV11-2; CDR3 DNA: TGTGCCAGCAACGACGAGTTGGGCCGAACTTACAACTATGGCTACACCTTC; CDR3 protein: CASNDELGRTYNYGYTF
D gene: .; clone size: .; J gene: TRBJ2-5; V gene: TRBV20-1; CDR3 DNA: TGCAGTGCTAGCCTAGGAGAGACCCAGTACTTC; CDR3 protein: CSASLGETQYF
D gene: .; clone size: .; J gene: TRBJ1-5; V gene: TRBV4-3; CDR3 DNA: TGCGCCAGCAGCCAAGATTTCGGTCAGCCCCAGCATTTT; CDR3 protein: CASSQDFGQPQHF
D gene: .; clone size: .; J gene: TRBJ1-6; V gene: TRBV6-5; CDR3 DNA: TGTGCCAGCAGGCCACTTTACAGGGTTGTACCCCTCCACTTT; CDR3 protein: CASRPLYRVVPLHF
D gene: .; clone size: .; J gene: TRBJ2-7; V gene: TRBV6-1; CDR3 DNA: TGTGCCAGCAGTGAGGGACACTGGAGCTCCTACGAGCAGTACTTC; CDR3 protein: CASSEGHWSSYEQYF
D gene: TRBD2; clone size: .; J gene: TRBJ2-1; V gene: TRBV10-3; CDR3 DNA: TGTGCCATCAGTTCTAGCGGCAATGAGCAGTTCTTC; CDR3 protein: CAISSSGNEQFF
D gene: TRBD2; clone size: .; J gene: TRBJ2-7; V gene: TRBV4-1; CDR3 DNA: TGCGCCAGCAGCCTCGGGGGGACCTACGAGCAGTACTTC; CDR3 protein: CASSLGGTYEQYF
D gene: TRBD2; clone size: .; J gene: TRBJ2-7; V gene: TRBV30; CDR3 DNA: TGTGCCTGGGGTAGACTAGCGGGGGGCCCGGCGGTCGAGCAGTACTTC; CDR3 protein: CAWGRLAGGPAVEQYF
D gene: .; clone size: .; J gene: TRBJ1-2; V gene: TRBV7-2; CDR3 DNA: TGTGCCAGCAGCTTAGCGCGGGGGGATTATGGCTACACCTTC; CDR3 protein: CASSLARGDYGYTF
D gene: .; clone size: .; J gene: TRBJ1-2; V gene: TRBV27; CDR3 DNA: TGTGCCAGCAGTTGGGGGGGGAACGATGGCTACACCTTC; CDR3 protein: CASSWGGNDGYTF
D gene: .; clone size: .; J gene: TRBJ1-2; V gene: TRBV6-6; CDR3 DNA: TGTGCCAGCAGTTCCCCGAGCAGGGCCAACTATGGCTACACCTTC; CDR3 protein: CASSSPSRANYGYTF
D gene: .; clone size: .; J gene: TRBJ1-5; V gene: TRBV6-2/TRBV6-3; CDR3 DNA: TGTGCCAGCAGTTACCTGCCGGAGATCAATCAGCCCCAGCATTTT; CDR3 protein: CASSYLPEINQPQHF
D gene: .; clone size: few; J gene: TRBJ1-6; V gene: TRBV19; CDR3 DNA: TGTGCCAGTAGTACCCAGGGGAATAATTCACCCCTCCACTTT; CDR3 protein: CASSTQGNNSPLHF
D gene: .; clone size: .; J gene: TRBJ1-1; V gene: TRBV19; CDR3 DNA: TGTGCCAGTAGTATCGACAGGCTGAACACTGAAGCTTTCTTT; CDR3 protein: CASSIDRLNTEAFF
D gene: .; clone size: .; J gene: TRBJ1-5; V gene: TRBV27; CDR3 DNA: TGTGCCAGCAGCCGCCGACAGAATCAGCCCCAGCATTTT; CDR3 protein: CASSRRQNQPQHF
D gene: .; clone size: .; J gene: TRBJ1-2; V gene: TRBV5-6; CDR3 DNA: TGTGCCAGCAGCTTGAGAGGGGGAGAAACAATGGGCTACACCTTC; CDR3 protein: CASSLRGGETMGYTF
D gene: .; clone size: .; J gene: TRBJ2-1; V gene: TRBV2; CDR3 DNA: TGTGCCAGCACCTGGACCGACAGAGGATGGGAGCAGTTCTTC; CDR3 protein: CASTWTDRGWEQFF
D gene: TRBD2; clone size: .; J gene: TRBJ2-3; V gene: TRBV9; CDR3 DNA: TGTGCCAGCAGCGTAGATAACGGGGGGGCGATTGGAGATACGCAGTATTTT; CDR3 protein: CASSVDNGGAIGDTQYF
D gene: TRBD2; clone size: once; J gene: TRBJ2-1; V gene: TRBV29-1; CDR3 DNA: TGCAGCGCTCCCGGGACTAGCTATTCCGGTGAGCAGTTCTTC; CDR3 protein: CSAPGTSYSGEQFF
D gene: .; clone size: .; J gene: TRBJ1-2; V gene: TRBV12-3/TRBV12-4; CDR3 DNA: TGTGCCAGCAGAGCAGGGTGGGAGGAGGGCTACACCTTC; CDR3 protein: CASRAGWEEGYTF
D gene: TRBD1; clone size: .; J gene: TRBJ1-5; V gene: TRBV28; CDR3 DNA: TGTGCCAGCAGTTTGGGACAGATTAGCAATCAGCCCCAGCATTTT; CDR3 protein: CASSLGQISNQPQHF